Sequencing of this T cell receptor (beta chain) was carried out in a study of T cells in Graves' hyperthyroidism and ophthalmopathy (dated by TCRdb to between 2018 and 2021). For the wider study: Peripheral blood was collected at initial diagnosis, before any treatment. The approximately 100 discovery patients were randomly split 7:3 into training and test sets. To identify distinguishing TCR V-J signatures, a discovery cohort of 95 to 100 patients was used, comprising some 45 with Graves' ophthalmopathy and some 57 with stable Graves' hyperthyroidism. Prospective prediction of ophthalmopathy was tested in an independent validation cohort consisting of some 18 hyperthyroidism patients and approximately 16 patients who later progressed to ophthalmopathy. Thyroid tissue and blood T-cell repertoires from over 5 Graves' hyperthyroidism patients were also compared in the study. Following sampling, methimazole starting at 30 mg daily was given to hyperthyroidism patients, and high-dose intravenous methylprednisolone was given to ophthalmopathy patients. TCR Vbeta CDR3 sequencing of roughly 140 peripheral blood samples (over 40 ophthalmopathy, under 80 hyperthyroidism and about 17 progressor patients) is reported in the paper. Here is what the overall study found, with its caveats: Ophthalmopathy was separated from stable hyperthyroidism by a 13 V-J signature model, with about 86% sensitivity and about 81% specificity obtained in cross-validation and 80%/75% obtained in testing. During validation, the model predicted progression to ophthalmopathy a median of around six months ahead of onset, with just under 71% sensitivity and more than 72% specificity. Sample size was not statistically predetermined, and investigators were not blinded to group allocation. Most expanded thyroid clonotypes (frequency above 0.001) were also detected in blood, a finding suggesting that blood repertoires may reflect thyroid immune responses.

This clonotype was detected ten times or more. No antigen is known for it. No base-level quality is on record; no much larger clone is a single base apart. The CDR3 contains 14 residues, cysteine and phenylalanine counted. Only CDR3 DNA remains: 42 bases, in frame from the first base. Here V drops 5 bases and J drops 3 bases, and the junction holds 4 bases not matched to any gene. In the germline V gene, CDR1 corresponds to MNHNS and CDR2 to SASEGT. In the ophthalmopathy patients, disease was moderately to severely active, with a Clinical Activity Score of 3 or more, a NOSPECS grade of 4 or more, and a duration of less than 3 months. Any patient with an uncontrolled infection, another autoimmune disease, pregnancy or lactation was excluded. Diagnoses were established on the basis of clinical symptoms, serum thyroxine and TRAb, thyroid ultrasound, and orbital computed tomography. PBMCs were isolated from more than 8 ml of fresh peripheral blood by Ficoll-Paque density gradient centrifugation. Total RNA was extracted with Trizol reagent, and quality was checked on an Agilent 2100 Bioanalyzer.

TCR beta CDR3 regions were amplified from RNA transcripts. A first-round RT-PCR of the TCR CDR3 used the HTBI primer set with the Qiagen OneStep RT-PCR kit. The libraries were constructed in a second round of multiplex PCR and then size-selected and purified. Libraries were sequenced paired-end with 100 bp reads on an Illumina HiSeq2000. In the authors' own workflow: SOAPnuke was used to process the raw data, with reads discarded if the reads contained adapters or uncalled bases, had a mean Phred below 15, or lacked an exact constant-primer or identifier match. High-quality paired reads were merged using COPE v1.2.5, and each unique nucleotide sequence was defined as a clonotype. MiTCR v1.1 was used to align the clonotypes against IMGT TRBV, TRBD and TRBJ reference segments. Only V-J combinations with frequency above 0.0001, covering about 99% of repertoires, were analysed. A TCS score was defined as the ratio between F50 (clonal expansion) and ExV (chaos), using BLOSUM62-based TCRdist between CDR3 peptides within each V-J. Welch's t-statistics and random forest reduced several hundred V-J features to some 14, which were used in a naive Bayes classifier (R e1071). TCRdb reran the public reads through fastp at Q25 and MiXCR, keeping productive beta chains. Duplicate CDR3 protein sequences are folded into a single record with the most common DNA and genes. The V and J calls and clone size come from TCRdb's table, not from the authors' own analysis. This sample lists about 640,000 distinct CDR3 sequences; about a fifth were detected once. The biggest ten clones account for under 35% of the sample.

The clonotype comes from a man between 25 and 39 years old with Graves' ophthalmopathy. Material for sequencing was blood. The chain is made from TRBV6-1 and TRBJ2-7; TRBD2 agrees with 10 junctional bases. The DNA is as follows: TGTGCCAGCAGTCGGGCTAGCGGGAGCTACGAGCAGTACTTC. Protein translation: CASSRASGSYEQYF.